This TCR beta chain was documented in a study of post-analysis software for immune sequencing data. Study-wide points: The five TRBV segments detected at higher frequency in patients than in controls included TRBV5-6, TRBV5-1 and TRBV20-1.

This clonotype was observed at least ten times. Antigen: not known. J was trimmed by 7 bases and V by 7 bases; bases with no gene match: 8. The CDR3 has 13 residues. Germline V gene lookup returns CDR1 SGHTA and CDR2 FQGNSA. The authors incorporated unique molecular identifiers into the TCR beta cDNA libraries. One entry per CDR3 protein results from TCRdb running MiXCR on the PCR reads. The data show about 430,000 distinct CDR3 sequences, with approximately 37% seen just once and 6.5% to 8% held by the top ten. What was sequenced was blood. The J gene is TRBJ2-5, the V gene TRBV7-2; 8 nucleotides align to TRBD1. The clonotype comes from a girl between 2 and 10 years old with multiple sclerosis. The CDR3 here is CASTRGRSGTQYF. The CDR3 DNA reads TGTGCCAGCACCAGGGGGCGATCGGGGACCCAGTACTTC.